This T cell receptor beta chain appears in the sequencing data of a study of T cells in women clearing cervical HPV infection. Generated by immunoSEQ multiplex PCR, the TCRdb table keeps only in-frame clones and is missing some. Its clone listing holds fewer than 40,000 clones. As regards this clone: The CDR3 extends 3 residues past the end of the read, so its final part is completed from the germline J gene.

The CDR3 is 13 residues long. CDR1 is SQVTM and CDR2 is ANQGSEA in the germline V gene. V dropped 7 bases and J dropped 6; count of bases not matched to a gene: 11. Source material: blood buffy coat. The clonotype originates from a woman aged 18 to 75 with a cervical HPV16 infection that either progressed to CIN3+ or cleared (not recorded which). The chain joins TRBV29-1 to TRBJ1-2, with TRBD1 matching over 7 bases. CDR3 DNA (partial): TGCAGCGCCGTGACAGGGACCAGAGATGGC. Encoded protein: CSAVTGTRDG. The full CDR3 reads CSAVTGTRDGYTF.